This entry is about one T cell receptor beta chain. The source of the sample is a study of response to subunit inactivated influenza vaccine. In TCRdb, the RT-PCR reads were re-called with MiXCR into one record per CDR3 protein. The sample contains some 540,000 distinct CDR3 sequences, approximately 22% of which appear only once. These data are also associated with another study on T cells expressing NK-cell markers. This second report adds: Scientists made TCR beta cDNA using 5'RACE template switching with UMIs. Sequencing covered eight donors, seven HCMV-seropositive and one seronegative.

The sequencing here drew on CD4+ T cells sorted from PBMCs, taken 11 to 12 days after vaccination. The clonotype was recovered from a man aged 50-59 years who received an inactivated influenza vaccine.

Written as DNA, the CDR3 is TGTGCCAGCAGCTTAGTCCCTCAGGGGTTTAATCAGCCCCAGCATTTT. Protein product: CASSLVPQGFNQPQHF. This chain uses TRBV5-5 with TRBJ1-5, with D possibly TRBD1 on 6 matching bases. The germline V gene encodes CDR1 SGHKS and CDR2 YYEKEE (reference sequence). The CDR3 runs to 16 residues. V lost 2 bases and J 4 bases, leaving 16 bases between the germline ends.